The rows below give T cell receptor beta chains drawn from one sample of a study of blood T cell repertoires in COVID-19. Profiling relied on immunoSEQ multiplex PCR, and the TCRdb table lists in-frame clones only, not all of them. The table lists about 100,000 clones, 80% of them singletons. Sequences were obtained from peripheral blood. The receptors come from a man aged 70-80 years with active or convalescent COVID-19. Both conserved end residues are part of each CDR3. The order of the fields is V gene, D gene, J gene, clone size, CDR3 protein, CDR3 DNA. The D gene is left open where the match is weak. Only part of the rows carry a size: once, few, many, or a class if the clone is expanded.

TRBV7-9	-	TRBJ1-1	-	CASSPRGVGARTEAFF	TGTGCCAGCAGCCCACGGGGGGTGGGGGCACGGACTGAAGCTTTCTTT
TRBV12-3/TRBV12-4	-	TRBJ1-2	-	CASSFGQLVGYTF	TGTGCCAGCAGTTTTGGACAGCTGGTTGGCTACACCTTC
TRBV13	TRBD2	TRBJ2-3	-	CASSFWGLAGRTDTQYF	TGTGCCAGCAGCTTTTGGGGACTAGCGGGACGCACAGATACGCAGTATTTT
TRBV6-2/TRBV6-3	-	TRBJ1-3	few	CASSPRDYSGNTIYF	TGTGCCAGCAGCCCCCGGGACTACTCTGGAAACACCATATATTTT
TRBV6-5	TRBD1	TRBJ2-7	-	CASSRQGYEQYF	TGTGCCAGCAGCAGACAGGGCTACGAGCAGTACTTC
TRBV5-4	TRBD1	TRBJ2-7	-	CASSLMDRDGEQYF	TGTGCCAGCAGCTTGATGGACAGGGACGGCGAGCAGTACTTC
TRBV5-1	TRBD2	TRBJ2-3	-	CASSTWTSGRTDTQYF	TGCGCCAGCAGCACCTGGACTAGCGGGAGAACAGATACGCAGTATTTT
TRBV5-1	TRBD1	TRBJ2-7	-	CASSFLPGQITYEQYF	TGCGCCAGCAGCTTTCTCCCGGGACAGATTACCTACGAGCAGTACTTC
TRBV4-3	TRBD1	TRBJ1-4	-	CASSQYRGIEKLFF	TGCGCCAGCAGCCAGTACAGGGGGATTGAAAAACTGTTTTTT
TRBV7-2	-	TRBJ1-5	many	CAISGGRDQPQHF	TGTGCCATCAGTGGCGGCAGGGATCAGCCCCAGCATTTT
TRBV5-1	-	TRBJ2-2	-	CASSFSQGKTGELFF	TGCGCCAGCAGCTTCTCCCAGGGGAAGACCGGGGAGCTGTTTTTT
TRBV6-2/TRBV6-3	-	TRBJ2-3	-	CASSYSSRWALDTQYF	TGTGCCAGCAGTTACTCGAGTAGATGGGCTTTGGATACGCAGTATTTT
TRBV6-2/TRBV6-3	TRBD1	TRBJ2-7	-	CASSYRGTEITYEQYF	TGTGCCAGCAGTTACAGAGGGACAGAAATTACCTACGAGCAGTACTTC
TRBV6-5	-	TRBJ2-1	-	CASSPGVLKNEQFF	TGTGCCAGCAGCCCCGGAGTGTTGAAAAATGAGCAGTTCTTC
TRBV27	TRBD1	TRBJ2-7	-	CASSLLRSGGPGGEQYF	TGTGCCAGCAGTCTCCTCAGGTCAGGGGGCCCCGGTGGGGAGCAGTACTTC
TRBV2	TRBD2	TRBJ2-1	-	CASRSATGTSGYNEQFF	TGTGCCAGCCGAAGTGCCACCGGGACTAGCGGTTACAATGAGCAGTTCTTC
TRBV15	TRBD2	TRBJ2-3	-	CATSAGGSDTQYF	TGTGCCACCAGCGCGGGGGGATCGGATACGCAGTATTTT
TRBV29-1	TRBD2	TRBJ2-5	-	CSVRLAGLRETQYF	TGCAGCGTCCGACTAGCGGGACTCCGAGAGACCCAGTACTTC
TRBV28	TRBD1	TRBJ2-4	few	CASSLRRGGWGNIQYF	TGTGCCAGCAGTTTGCGCAGAGGGGGCTGGGGAAACATTCAGTACTTC
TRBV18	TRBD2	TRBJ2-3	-	CASSPPLAGDGSTDTQYF	TGTGCCAGCTCACCACCTCTAGCGGGAGATGGGTCCACAGATACGCAGTATTTT
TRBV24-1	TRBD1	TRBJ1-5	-	CACGQVGNQPQHF	TGTGCCTGCGGACAGGTCGGCAATCAGCCCCAGCATTTT
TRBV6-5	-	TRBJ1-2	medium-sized	CASSYRPGEDYGYTF	TGTGCCAGCAGTTACCGCCCGGGAGAGGACTATGGCTACACCTTC
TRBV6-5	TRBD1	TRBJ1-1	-	CASSRDRGLNTEAFF	TGTGCCAGCAGTCGGGACAGGGGCCTGAACACTGAAGCTTTCTTT
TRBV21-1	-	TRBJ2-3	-	CASSSGHSYTDTQYF	TGTGCCAGCAGCTCGGGACACTCCTACACAGATACGCAGTATTTT
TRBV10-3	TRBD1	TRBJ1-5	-	CATGPGTVNQPQHF	TGTGCCACCGGCCCGGGGACAGTTAATCAGCCCCAGCATTTT
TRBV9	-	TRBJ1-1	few	CASSVTGGQQAFF	TGTGCCAGCAGCGTAACGGGAGGGCAGCAAGCTTTCTTT